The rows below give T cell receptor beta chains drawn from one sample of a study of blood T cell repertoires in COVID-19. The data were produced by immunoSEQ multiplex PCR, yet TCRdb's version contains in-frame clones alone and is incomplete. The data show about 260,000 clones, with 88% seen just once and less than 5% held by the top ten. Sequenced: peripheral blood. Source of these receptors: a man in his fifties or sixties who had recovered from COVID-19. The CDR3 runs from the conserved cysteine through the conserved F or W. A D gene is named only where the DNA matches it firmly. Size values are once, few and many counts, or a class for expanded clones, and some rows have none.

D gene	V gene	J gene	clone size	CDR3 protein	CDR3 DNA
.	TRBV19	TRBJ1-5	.	CASSIRGSGSNQPQHF	TGTGCCAGTAGTATCAGAGGGTCTGGGAGCAATCAGCCCCAGCATTTT
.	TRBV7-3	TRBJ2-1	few	CASSSKGIQQFF	TGTGCCAGCAGCTCCAAGGGGATCCAGCAGTTCTTC
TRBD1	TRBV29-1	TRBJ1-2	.	CSVEGLQGNPNYGYTF	TGCAGCGTTGAAGGCCTACAGGGGAACCCTAACTATGGCTACACCTTC
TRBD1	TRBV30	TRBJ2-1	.	CAWTDRAPYNEQFF	TGTGCCTGGACAGACAGGGCCCCCTACAATGAGCAGTTCTTC
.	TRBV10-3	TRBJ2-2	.	CAIMGPLRELFF	TGTGCCATCATGGGGCCCCTGCGGGAGCTGTTTTTT
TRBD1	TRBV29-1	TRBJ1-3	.	CSVRTGAQISGNTIYF	TGCAGCGTGCGGACAGGGGCACAGATCTCTGGAAACACCATATATTTT
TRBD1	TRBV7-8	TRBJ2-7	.	CASVLWAGGKNEQYF	TGTGCCAGCGTTCTTTGGGCAGGGGGCAAAAACGAGCAGTACTTC
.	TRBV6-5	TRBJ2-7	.	CASSSPGDEQYF	TGTGCCAGCAGTTCCCCAGGGGACGAGCAGTACTTC
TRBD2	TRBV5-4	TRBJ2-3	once	CASSGGLAGGTDTQYF	TGTGCCAGCAGCGGCGGACTAGCGGGGGGCACAGATACGCAGTATTTT
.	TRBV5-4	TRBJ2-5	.	CASSLYDLRDKYF	TGTGCCAGCAGCTTGTACGATCTCCGGGACAAGTACTTC
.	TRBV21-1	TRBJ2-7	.	CASSRQDCSYEQYF	TGTGCCAGCAGCCGACAGGATTGCTCCTACGAGCAGTACTTC
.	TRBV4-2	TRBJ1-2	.	CASSPRGQANYGYTF	TGTGCCAGCAGCCCCAGGGGCCAGGCTAACTATGGCTACACCTTC
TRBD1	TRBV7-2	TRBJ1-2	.	CASSPGDRAYGYTF	TGTGCCAGCAGCCCAGGCGACAGGGCTTATGGCTACACCTTC
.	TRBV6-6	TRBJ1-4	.	CASSGGGREGEKLFF	TGTGCCAGCAGCGGGGGGGGCAGGGAAGGTGAAAAACTGTTTTTT
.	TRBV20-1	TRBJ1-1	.	CSASLATGNTEAFF	TGCAGTGCTAGTTTGGCTACAGGGAACACTGAAGCTTTCTTT
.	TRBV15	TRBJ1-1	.	CATSREITQGAEAFF	TGTGCCACCAGCAGAGAAATAACACAGGGCGCTGAAGCTTTCTTT
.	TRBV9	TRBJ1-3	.	CASTGGYSGNTIYF	TGTGCCAGCACGGGGGGCTACTCTGGAAACACCATATATTTT
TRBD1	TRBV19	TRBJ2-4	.	CASSPRQGANIQYF	TGTGCCAGTAGCCCTAGACAGGGGGCGAACATTCAGTACTTC
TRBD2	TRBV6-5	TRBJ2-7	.	CASRTSGGHAYEQYF	TGTGCCAGCAGGACTAGCGGGGGCCACGCTTACGAGCAGTACTTC
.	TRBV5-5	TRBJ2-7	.	CASSLIGGRASYEQYF	TGTGCCAGCAGCTTGATTGGAGGACGAGCCTCCTACGAGCAGTACTTC
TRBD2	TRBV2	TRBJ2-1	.	CASRSTSGGAADEQFF	TGTGCCAGCAGATCGACTAGCGGGGGGGCCGCGGATGAGCAGTTCTTC
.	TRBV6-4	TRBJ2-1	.	CASSETGFQSYNEQFF	TGTGCCAGCAGTGAGACCGGGTTCCAATCCTACAATGAGCAGTTCTTC
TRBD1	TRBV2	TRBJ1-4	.	CACRDRGNEKLFF	TGTGCCTGCCGGGACAGGGGGAATGAAAAACTGTTTTTT
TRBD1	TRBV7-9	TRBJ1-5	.	CASSENRDRVGNQPQHF	TGTGCCAGCAGCGAAAACCGGGACAGGGTAGGCAATCAGCCCCAGCATTTT
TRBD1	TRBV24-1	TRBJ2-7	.	CATSDGDSTYEQYF	TGTGCCACCAGTGACGGGGACAGTACCTACGAGCAGTACTTC
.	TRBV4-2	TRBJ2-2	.	CASSQYAELSTGELFF	TGTGCCAGCAGCCAATATGCGGAACTAAGCACCGGGGAGCTGTTTTTT
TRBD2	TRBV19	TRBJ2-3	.	CASSLLAAIGDTQYF	TGTGCCAGTAGTCTACTAGCGGCTATTGGAGATACGCAGTATTTT
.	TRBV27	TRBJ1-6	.	CASSLVESAAGNSPLHF	TGTGCCAGCAGTTTAGTGGAGTCGGCCGCCGGGAATTCACCCCTCCACTTT
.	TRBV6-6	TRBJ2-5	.	CASSTRGITETQYF	TGTGCCAGCAGTACACGCGGGATCACAGAGACCCAGTACTTC
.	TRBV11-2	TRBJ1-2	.	CASRQSFYGYTF	TGTGCCAGCAGACAGTCCTTCTATGGCTACACCTTC
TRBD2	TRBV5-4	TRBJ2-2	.	CASRQTGGDTGELFF	TGTGCCAGCAGACAGACGGGGGGAGACACCGGGGAGCTGTTTTTT
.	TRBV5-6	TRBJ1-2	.	CASSLAGGLNYGYTF	TGTGCCAGCAGCTTGGCGGGGGGCTTAAACTATGGCTACACCTTC
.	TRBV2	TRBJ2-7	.	CASSAQGYPYEQYF	TGTGCCAGCAGTGCTCAGGGTTACCCCTACGAGCAGTACTTC
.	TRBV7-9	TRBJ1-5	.	CASTSGVQPQHF	TGTGCCAGTACCTCAGGGGTTCAGCCCCAGCATTTT
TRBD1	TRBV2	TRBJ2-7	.	CASSAGTVVLVYEQYF	TGTGCCAGCAGCGCTGGGACAGTCGTCCTGGTCTACGAGCAGTACTTC
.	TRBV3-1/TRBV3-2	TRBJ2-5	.	CASSQGVQKETQYF	TGTGCCAGCAGCCAAGGAGTACAGAAAGAGACCCAGTACTTC
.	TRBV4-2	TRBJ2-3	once	CASRADSSTDTQYF	TGTGCCAGCAGAGCGGACTCCTCCACAGATACGCAGTATTTT
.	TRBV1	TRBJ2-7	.	CTSSRLERGDAYEQYF	TGCACCAGCAGCCGTCTTGAGCGGGGAGATGCCTACGAGCAGTACTTC
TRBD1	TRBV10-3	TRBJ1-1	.	CAISEPSTGRNTEAFF	TGTGCCATCAGTGAGCCATCGACAGGGCGGAACACTGAAGCTTTCTTT
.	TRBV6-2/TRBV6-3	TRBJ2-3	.	CASSGTPRTDTQYF	TGTGCCAGCAGTGGGACTCCCCGCACAGATACGCAGTATTTT
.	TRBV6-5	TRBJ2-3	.	CASRSRSPDTQYF	TGTGCCAGCAGGAGTCGGTCGCCAGATACGCAGTATTTT
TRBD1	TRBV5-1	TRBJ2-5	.	CASSTQTGQQETQYF	TGCGCCAGCAGCACCCAGACAGGGCAACAAGAGACCCAGTACTTC
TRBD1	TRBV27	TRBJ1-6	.	CASSSQGAGNSPLHF	TGTGCCAGCAGCTCCCAGGGGGCGGGGAATTCACCCCTCCACTTT
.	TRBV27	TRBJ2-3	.	CASSLSPGEPTDTQYF	TGTGCCAGCAGTTTATCCCCAGGGGAGCCCACAGATACGCAGTATTTT
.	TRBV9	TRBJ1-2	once	CASSGDRNIYGYTF	TGTGCCAGCAGCGGAGACAGGAACATCTATGGCTACACCTTC
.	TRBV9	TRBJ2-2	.	CASSSDKSAWNTGELFF	TGTGCCAGCAGCTCAGATAAATCCGCTTGGAACACCGGGGAGCTGTTTTTT
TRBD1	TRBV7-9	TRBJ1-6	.	CASRRTGLNSPLHF	TGTGCCAGCAGAAGGACAGGGTTGAATTCACCCCTCCACTTT
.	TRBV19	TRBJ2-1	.	CASSVGQPYNEQFF	TGTGCCAGTAGTGTCGGACAGCCCTACAATGAGCAGTTCTTC
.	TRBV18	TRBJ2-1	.	CASSLQGTVSYNEQFF	TGTGCCAGCTCACTTCAGGGAACGGTCAGCTACAATGAGCAGTTCTTC
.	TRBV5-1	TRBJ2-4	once	CASSSRDGTTGNIQYF	TGCGCCAGCAGCTCGCGAGACGGGACAACTGGGAACATTCAGTACTTC
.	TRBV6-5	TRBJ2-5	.	CASSYSRGRRGETQYF	TGTGCCAGCAGTTACTCACGGGGTCGCAGGGGAGAGACCCAGTACTTC